This entry is about one T cell receptor (beta chain). Its antigen remains unidentified. The sample holds no much larger clone one base away, and base qualities are not on file. The sample comes from a study of OX40 agonist ivuxolimab in advanced cancers. About the investigation overall: Ivuxolimab was an agonistic, fully human IgG2 monoclonal antibody directed against OX40 (CD134), a costimulatory receptor. Intravenous ivuxolimab was administered to patients every 2 weeks at six dose levels: 0.01, 0.1, 0.3, 1.5, 3 and 10 mg/kg. Of the 50 to 55 patients in dose escalation, about 20 had hepatocellular carcinoma, about 15 had melanoma, 9 had renal cell carcinoma and 9 had head and neck cancer. The dose-escalation cohort was almost 85% male with a mean age of roughly 60 years, ranging from roughly 20 to 80. Patients were allowed to have had prior anti-PD-1, anti-PD-L1 or anti-CTLA-4 therapy, and approximately 37% of the dose-escalation patients had been treated with checkpoint inhibitors. Partial responses occurred in three dose-escalation patients, of whom one had hepatocellular carcinoma and two had cutaneous melanoma. The purpose of peripheral TCRbeta sequencing was to test whether ivuxolimab changed TCR sequence diversity and led to clonal T-cell expansion. The paper covers the monotherapy dose-escalation part of the phase I ivuxolimab trial, which included N ≈ 57 patients. What the authors observed across the whole study: Low levels of normalized T-cell clonal expansion were also seen in some patients who did not respond. Clonal expansion of both CD4+ and CD8+ blood T cells was observed from baseline to week 6 at doses 0.1 to 3.0 mg/kg. Which antigens the clonally expanded peripheral T cells were specific for was not determined. Partial responders in the 0.1-3.0 mg/kg groups had among the lowest normalized peripheral clonal expansion, especially among CD8+ T cells. After ivuxolimab, CD8+ T cells had more expanded clones than CD4+ T cells on average.

The trial excluded patients who had a history of autoimmune disease or who were on systemic immunosuppression. Peripheral blood for TCR sequencing was drawn from every dose cohort at baseline, at cycle 4 day 1 and at cycle 7 day 1. Samples came from an open-label, multicenter, first-in-human phase I dose-escalation trial of ivuxolimab. Adults with locally advanced or metastatic melanoma, renal cell, hepatocellular, or head and neck squamous cell carcinoma were enrolled in the trial. Before TCR sequencing, CD4+ T cells and CD8+ T cells were sorted from peripheral blood as separate populations. The germline ends are 12 bases apart after V is trimmed by 5 bases and J by 1 base. CDR1 and CDR2 (MDHEN, SYDVKM) derive from the germline V gene. Reading from cysteine to phenylalanine, the CDR3 counts 15 amino acids. This entry keeps only the CDR3 DNA: 45 bases, framed from base 1. Genomic DNA was extracted from sorted cells for sequencing of the TCRbeta CDR3 region. The immunoSEQ Assay was used to sequence the TCRbeta CDR3 regions. As stored in TCRdb, this immuneACCESS dataset retains in-frame rearrangements with V and J assigned. A fraction of the clones does not appear; measured against another copy, unresolved V genes explain less than half of the discrepancy, and the remainder lacks a known reason. The sample data list tens of thousands of clones, and around nine tenths of these were observed just once. The ten most abundant clones make up about 5% of the sample.

Sequenced here: CD4+ or CD8+ T cells sorted from blood, sampled in a trial of the OX40 agonist ivuxolimab. This clonotype originated in an adult with an advanced solid tumor such as melanoma, head and neck, liver or kidney cancer. The rearrangement joined TRBV28 to TRBJ1-5; the D segment could be TRBD1, given 6 matching bases. The encoded CDR3 is CASSNRDTSNQPQHF. The nucleotides read TGTGCCAGCAGTAACCGGGACACAAGCAATCAGCCCCAGCATTTT.